Presented here are 2 T cell receptor beta chains from one specimen sequenced in a study of blood T cell repertoires in COVID-19. The protocol was immunoSEQ multiplex PCR, while the TCRdb copy is restricted to in-frame clones and leaves out a portion. The sample lists roughly 80,000 clones; more than 90% were seen once. Sequencing was performed on peripheral blood. Every receptor here comes from a man in his sixties with acute or convalescent COVID-19.

The chain is built from TRBV7-2 and TRBJ2-1; 12 nucleotides match TRBD1. V lost 6 bases, J lost 7 bases, and 7 bases stayed unmatched. The CDR3 runs 15 residues. The germline V gene encodes CDR1 SGHTA and CDR2 FQGNSA. The chain's CDR3 is CASRSGTGGVNEQFF. CDR3 nucleotides: TGTGCCAGCAGGAGCGGGACAGGGGGCGTGAATGAGCAGTTCTTC. The complete variable domain, with remaining parts taken from reference TRBV7-2 and TRBJ2-1, reads GAGVSQSPSNKVTEKGKDVELRCDPISGHTALYWYRQSLGQGLEFLIYFQGNSAPDKSGLPSDRFSAERTGGSVSTLTIQRTQQEDSAVYLCASRSGTGGVNEQFFGPGTRLTVL.

V usage is TRBV6-2 or TRBV6-3 and J usage is TRBJ2-3; maybe TRBD1 (5 bases). The CDR3 spans 14 residues. Germline assignment: CDR1 MNHEY and CDR2 SVGEGT. Between the trimmed V and J ends, which lost 5 bases and 6 bases, there was a span of 15 bases. For the CDR3, the DNA is TGTGCCAGCAGTAACGACTGGGGCGCGGATACGCAGTATTTT. Translating it yields CASSNDWGADTQYF.